Given below is one TCR beta chain in context. Only in-frame clones appear in the TCRdb table, and some are missing; sequencing was by immunoSEQ multiplex PCR. This table has approximately 75,000 clones, more than 80% appearing once. The CDR3 has 12 amino acids. V shed 4 bases and J shed 1 base, with 7 bases lying between them. CDR1 is SQVTM, CDR2 ANQGSEA, per germline. The data stem from a study of technical replicates of blood from a few donors. This clonotype originated in a human donor in good health. Some clones in this sample may be carry-over from other donors' samples. Sequenced: PBMCs. The chain carries TRBV29-1 and TRBJ1-1, with D unresolved. The chain's CDR3 is CSVVARNTEAFF. The CDR3 region has the DNA TGCAGCGTTGTGGCCCGGAACACTGAAGCTTTCTTT.